This is a list of T cell receptor beta chains from one sample in a study of T cells after yellow fever vaccination. Each CDR3 protein gets one entry after TCRdb re-called the 5' RACE reads with MiXCR. The table records about 73,000 distinct CDR3 sequences, roughly 7.4% of them present only once. Sample: CD8+ T cells sorted from PBMCs, taken on the day of the yellow fever booster vaccination. Receptors were obtained from a man aged 25-45 years who received the YFV17D yellow fever vaccine. CDR3s include the opening cysteine and the closing phenylalanine or tryptophan. A D gene is named only where the DNA matches it firmly. A row's size may be missing; if present it is once, few, many or a size class.

J gene: TRBJ2-7
V gene: TRBV27
D gene: TRBD1
clone size: few
CDR3 protein: CASSFNRGPYEQYF
CDR3 DNA: TGTGCCAGCAGTTTCAACAGGGGACCCTACGAGCAGTACTTC

J gene: TRBJ2-4
V gene: TRBV6-1
D gene: TRBD1
clone size: many
CDR3 protein: CASSNDRANIQYF
CDR3 DNA: TGTGCCAGCAGCAATGACAGGGCCAACATTCAGTACTTC

J gene: TRBJ2-7
V gene: TRBV12-3/TRBV12-4
D gene: TRBD2
clone size: many
CDR3 protein: CASSLAWPEREPSHRGEQYF
CDR3 DNA: TGTGCCAGCAGTTTGGCGTGGCCGGAGCGGGAGCCCTCCCACCGAGGTGAGCAGTACTTC

J gene: TRBJ2-1
V gene: TRBV2
D gene: -
clone size: few
CDR3 protein: CASSRYNEQFF
CDR3 DNA: TGTGCCAGCAGCAGGTACAATGAGCAGTTCTTC

J gene: TRBJ2-7
V gene: TRBV11-2
D gene: -
clone size: few
CDR3 protein: CASSLARDTAYEQYF
CDR3 DNA: TGTGCCAGCAGCTTGGCCCGGGACACAGCCTACGAGCAGTACTTC

J gene: TRBJ2-1
V gene: TRBV7-8
D gene: -
clone size: many
CDR3 protein: CASSSTSSYNEQFF
CDR3 DNA: TGTGCCAGCAGCTCTACGAGCTCCTACAATGAGCAGTTCTTC

J gene: TRBJ2-1
V gene: TRBV29-1
D gene: -
clone size: -
CDR3 protein: CSVEGENNEQFF
CDR3 DNA: TGCAGCGTTGAAGGGGAAAACAATGAGCAGTTCTTC

J gene: TRBJ2-1
V gene: TRBV27
D gene: TRBD1
clone size: few
CDR3 protein: CASRRGQESEQFF
CDR3 DNA: TGTGCCAGCAGGCGTGGACAGGAGAGTGAGCAGTTCTTC

J gene: TRBJ2-1
V gene: TRBV2
D gene: -
clone size: -
CDR3 protein: CASSEADPYEQFF
CDR3 DNA: TGTGCCAGCAGTGAAGCGGACCCATATGAGCAGTTCTTC

J gene: TRBJ2-1
V gene: TRBV6-5
D gene: TRBD2
clone size: many
CDR3 protein: CASSSLAGEYNEQFF
CDR3 DNA: TGTGCCAGCAGTTCCCTAGCGGGGGAGTACAATGAGCAGTTCTTC

J gene: TRBJ2-1
V gene: TRBV20-1
D gene: -
clone size: -
CDR3 protein: CSRSGSDNEQFF
CDR3 DNA: TGCAGCCGAAGCGGTAGCGACAATGAGCAGTTCTTC

J gene: TRBJ1-1
V gene: TRBV7-2
D gene: TRBD1
clone size: many
CDR3 protein: CASSQTGGGGTEAFF
CDR3 DNA: TGTGCCAGCAGCCAGACAGGGGGCGGGGGCACTGAAGCTTTCTTT

J gene: TRBJ2-1
V gene: TRBV20-1
D gene: TRBD2
clone size: few
CDR3 protein: CSARDWSGRPYEQFF
CDR3 DNA: TGCAGTGCTAGAGATTGGAGCGGGAGGCCTTATGAGCAGTTCTTC

J gene: TRBJ1-4
V gene: TRBV30
D gene: -
clone size: few
CDR3 protein: CAWNQGQRGKLFF
CDR3 DNA: TGTGCCTGGAACCAAGGACAGCGGGGAAAACTGTTTTTT

J gene: TRBJ2-5
V gene: TRBV23-1
D gene: -
clone size: few
CDR3 protein: CARTAEETQYF
CDR3 DNA: TGCGCCAGGACAGCCGAAGAGACCCAGTACTTC

J gene: TRBJ2-7
V gene: TRBV7-9
D gene: -
clone size: -
CDR3 protein: CASSPGTTDADEQYF
CDR3 DNA: TGTGCCAGCAGCCCCGGGACAACGGATGCGGACGAGCAGTACTTC

J gene: TRBJ2-7
V gene: TRBV5-8
D gene: -
clone size: few
CDR3 protein: CASSQRELVGEQYF
CDR3 DNA: TGTGCCAGCAGCCAGAGGGAGCTGGTAGGCGAGCAGTACTTC

J gene: TRBJ1-1
V gene: TRBV7-8
D gene: -
clone size: -
CDR3 protein: CASSLGAGLSTEAFF
CDR3 DNA: TGTGCCAGCAGCTTGGGGGCCGGTTTGTCCACTGAAGCTTTCTTT

J gene: TRBJ2-2
V gene: TRBV7-9
D gene: -
clone size: few
CDR3 protein: CASFQSGKVTGELFF
CDR3 DNA: TGTGCCAGCTTCCAGTCGGGGAAGGTCACCGGGGAGCTGTTTTTT

J gene: TRBJ2-3
V gene: TRBV12-3/TRBV12-4
D gene: -
clone size: -
CDR3 protein: CASSRDGDTQYF
CDR3 DNA: TGTGCCAGCAGCCGTGATGGGGATACGCAGTATTTT

J gene: TRBJ2-6
V gene: TRBV2
D gene: -
clone size: -
CDR3 protein: CASSETVLTF
CDR3 DNA: TGTGCCAGCAGTGAAACCGTCCTGACTTTC

J gene: TRBJ2-1
V gene: TRBV27
D gene: TRBD2
clone size: -
CDR3 protein: CASSFPSGSGRREQFF
CDR3 DNA: TGTGCCAGCAGTTTCCCTAGCGGGAGCGGGAGAAGAGAGCAGTTCTTC

J gene: TRBJ2-7
V gene: TRBV5-8
D gene: TRBD2
clone size: few
CDR3 protein: CASSSYLSGSLYEQYF
CDR3 DNA: TGTGCCAGCAGCTCGTACCTAAGCGGGAGTCTCTACGAGCAGTACTTC

J gene: TRBJ2-7
V gene: TRBV29-1
D gene: TRBD1
clone size: -
CDR3 protein: CSVAGQVGSDSYEQYF
CDR3 DNA: TGCAGCGTTGCCGGACAGGTAGGATCGGACTCCTACGAGCAGTACTTC

J gene: TRBJ2-1
V gene: TRBV6-2/TRBV6-3
D gene: -
clone size: few
CDR3 protein: CASSYPYPGNNEQFF
CDR3 DNA: TGTGCCAGCAGTTACCCCTACCCAGGCAACAATGAGCAGTTCTTC

J gene: TRBJ2-7
V gene: TRBV12-3/TRBV12-4
D gene: TRBD2
clone size: -
CDR3 protein: CASNIQGLASYEQYF
CDR3 DNA: TGTGCCAGCAACATCCAGGGACTAGCCTCATACGAGCAGTACTTC

J gene: TRBJ2-1
V gene: TRBV12-3/TRBV12-4
D gene: -
clone size: many
CDR3 protein: CASSGILSGNEQFF
CDR3 DNA: TGTGCCAGCAGTGGGATCCTTTCGGGGAATGAGCAGTTCTTC

J gene: TRBJ2-5
V gene: TRBV7-6
D gene: -
clone size: -
CDR3 protein: CASSLYPVETQYF
CDR3 DNA: TGTGCCAGCAGCTTATATCCCGTGGAGACCCAGTACTTC

J gene: TRBJ1-6
V gene: TRBV12-3/TRBV12-4
D gene: TRBD1
clone size: many
CDR3 protein: CASSLGQGVSPLHF
CDR3 DNA: TGTGCCAGCAGCCTGGGACAGGGGGTTTCACCCCTCCACTTT

J gene: TRBJ2-3
V gene: TRBV4-3
D gene: TRBD2
clone size: -
CDR3 protein: CASSQALAGETDTQYF
CDR3 DNA: TGCGCCAGCAGCCAAGCGTTAGCGGGAGAGACAGATACGCAGTATTTT

J gene: TRBJ2-3
V gene: TRBV5-1
D gene: -
clone size: -
CDR3 protein: CASSWEGEWADTQYF
CDR3 DNA: TGCGCCAGCAGCTGGGAGGGGGAGTGGGCAGATACGCAGTATTTT

J gene: TRBJ2-1
V gene: TRBV25-1
D gene: -
clone size: few
CDR3 protein: CASSEMRRDSYNEQFF
CDR3 DNA: TGTGCCAGCAGTGAAATGAGACGGGACTCTTACAATGAGCAGTTCTTC

J gene: TRBJ2-7
V gene: TRBV6-2/TRBV6-3
D gene: TRBD2
clone size: few
CDR3 protein: CASSYSSGRTYEQYF
CDR3 DNA: TGTGCCAGCAGTTATTCTAGCGGGAGGACCTACGAGCAGTACTTC

J gene: TRBJ2-7
V gene: TRBV6-5
D gene: -
clone size: few
CDR3 protein: CASSYVWGTVYEQYF
CDR3 DNA: TGTGCCAGCAGTTACGTCTGGGGGACGGTATACGAGCAGTACTTC

J gene: TRBJ2-1
V gene: TRBV7-7
D gene: -
clone size: many
CDR3 protein: CASSLAKGNEQFF
CDR3 DNA: TGTGCTAGCAGCTTAGCTAAGGGCAATGAGCAGTTCTTC

J gene: TRBJ2-2
V gene: TRBV20-1
D gene: -
clone size: few
CDR3 protein: CSARDLTGELFF
CDR3 DNA: TGCAGTGCTAGAGATCTCACCGGGGAGCTGTTTTTT

J gene: TRBJ2-1
V gene: TRBV5-1
D gene: TRBD1
clone size: few
CDR3 protein: CASCPGQGYYNEQFF
CDR3 DNA: TGCGCCAGCTGTCCGGGACAGGGGTACTACAATGAGCAGTTCTTC

J gene: TRBJ2-2
V gene: TRBV18
D gene: TRBD1
clone size: -
CDR3 protein: CASSPLRQGAPTGELFF
CDR3 DNA: TGTGCCAGCTCACCACTTCGACAGGGGGCGCCGACCGGGGAGCTGTTTTTT